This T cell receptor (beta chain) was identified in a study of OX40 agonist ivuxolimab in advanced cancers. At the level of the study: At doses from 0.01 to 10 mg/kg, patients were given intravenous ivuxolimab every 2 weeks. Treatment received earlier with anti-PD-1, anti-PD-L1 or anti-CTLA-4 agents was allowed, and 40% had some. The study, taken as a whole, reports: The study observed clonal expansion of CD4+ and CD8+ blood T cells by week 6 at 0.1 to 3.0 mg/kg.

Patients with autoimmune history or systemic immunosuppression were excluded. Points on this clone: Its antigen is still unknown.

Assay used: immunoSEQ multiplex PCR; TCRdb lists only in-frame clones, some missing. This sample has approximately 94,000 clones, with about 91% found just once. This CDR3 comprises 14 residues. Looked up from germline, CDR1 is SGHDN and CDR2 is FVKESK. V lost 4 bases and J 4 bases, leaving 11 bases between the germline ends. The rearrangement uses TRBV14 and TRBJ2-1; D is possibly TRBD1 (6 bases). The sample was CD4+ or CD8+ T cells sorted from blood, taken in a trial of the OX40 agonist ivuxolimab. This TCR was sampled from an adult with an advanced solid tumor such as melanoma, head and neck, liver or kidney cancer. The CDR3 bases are TGTGCCAGCAGCCCTGGACAGCTTTACAATGAGCAGTTCTTC. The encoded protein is CASSPGQLYNEQFF.